The 20 T cell receptor beta chains listed next were all sequenced from one sample in a study of blood T cell repertoires in COVID-19 (dated by TCRdb to 2020 to 2021). The library came from the immunoSEQ multiplex PCR assay. In TCRdb, the immuneACCESS table is reduced to in-frame sequences with V and J assigned. These tables do not hold every clone; where another copy was compared, an unresolved V gene accounts for under half, and the others remain unexplained. This sample comprises about 15,000 clones, around nine tenths of them detected only once. Together, the top ten hold 15% to 20% of the sample. Sequencing was done on a sample of peripheral blood. Receptors were obtained from a human donor with active COVID-19. The donor label of this sample is uncertain.

This clone appeared a single time. CDR3 region: CATYQAPGTGPHQPQHF. Written as DNA, the CDR3 is TGTGCCACCTACCAGGCTCCGGGGACAGGGCCTCATCAGCCCCAGCATTTT. The chain joins TRBV19 to TRBJ1-5, with 9 bases matching TRBD1. J gave up 5 bases and V 10 bases, and 18 bases lay outside the gene matches. This CDR3 region has 17 residues. CDR1 and CDR2 from the germline V gene are LNHDA and SQIVND (reference sequence).

V usage is TRBV27 and J usage is TRBJ2-7; 9 nucleotides agree with TRBD2. The CDR3 has 17 residues. Losses at the gene ends were 6 bases for V and 7 bases for J; bases not matched to a gene: 19. Germline loops: CDR1 MNHEY, CDR2 SMNVEV (reference sequence). The CDR3 is CASSPLNLVAGVHEQYF. The CDR3 DNA sequence: TGTGCCAGCAGCCCCCTGAACCTAGTAGCGGGAGTACATGAGCAGTACTTC.

A few counts support this clone. The genes are TRBV20-1 and TRBJ2-5, with a weak D call TRBD1 (6 bases). The length of the CDR3 is 16 residues. V was pared by 3 bases and J by 4 bases, with 21 bases between. Germline values: CDR1 DFQATT, CDR2 SNEGSKA (reference sequence). CDR3 residues: CSASRVPTGHRETQYF. CDR3 nucleotide sequence: TGCAGTGCTAGTAGGGTTCCGACAGGACATCGAGAGACCCAGTACTTC.

The rearrangement uses TRBV9 and TRBJ2-5; possible D gene TRBD2, 5 bases. This CDR3 spans 14 amino acids. Germline-derived CDR1 and CDR2 are SGDLS and YYNGEE. V gave up 4 bases and J gave up 4 bases, with 14 bases separating them. CDR3 bases: TGTGCCAGCAGCCCTATGGGAGTGGGAGAGACCCAGTACTTC. It translates to CASSPMGVGETQYF.

In its sample, this clone was seen a few times. This sequence joins TRBV29-1 and TRBJ1-1, with 10 bases lining up with TRBD1. The CDR3 is made up of 13 amino acids. Germline CDR1 reads SQVTM; CDR2 reads ANQGSEA. J lost 10 bases, V lost 6 bases, and 11 bases had no gene match. The CDR3 nucleotides read TGCAGCGTCGAACCGGGACAGGGGTTTTCAGCTTTCTTT. It specifies CSVEPGQGFSAFF.

The V gene is TRBV11-2, the J gene TRBJ1-4, with D hard to call. V was cut by 1 base and J by 7 bases, with 7 bases left in between. There are 13 residues in the CDR3. From germline, CDR1 is SGHAT and CDR2 FQNNGV. The CDR3 nucleotides read TGTGCCAGCAGCTTAGTCACAGTTGAAAAACTGTTTTTT. As protein: CASSLVTVEKLFF.

The chain links TRBV11-2 to TRBJ2-7; tentative D call: TRBD1 (6 bases). This CDR3 contains 13 residues. The germline gives CDR1 SGHAT, CDR2 FQNNGV. V dropped 5 bases and J dropped 3 bases, with 11 bases sitting between them. The CDR3 DNA follows: TGTGCCAGCAGCCGGGACACTCTCTACGAGCAGTACTTC. Amino acid sequence: CASSRDTLYEQYF. Supplemented by reference TRBV11-2 and TRBJ2-7, the full variable domain reads EAGVAQSPRYKIIEKRQSVAFWCNPISGHATLYWYQQILGQGPKLLIQFQNNGVVDDSQLPKDRFSAERLKGVDSTLKIQPAKLEDSAVYLCASSRDTLYEQYFGPGTRLTVT.

The chain is built from TRBV4-1 and TRBJ2-3; weak D call: TRBD1 (6 bases). This CDR3 spans 15 amino acids. Between the trimmed V and J ends, which lost 0 bases and 6 bases, there was a span of 13 bases. In germline, CDR1 is MGHRA, CDR2 YSYEKL. CDR3 bases: TGCGCCAGCAGCCAAGAATCAGGGGTGGGGGATACGCAGTATTTT. Translation gives CASSQESGVGDTQYF.

The chain employs TRBV9 and TRBJ2-5; the D gene is possibly TRBD2 (6 bases). V was shortened by 0 bases and J by 5 bases, with 14 bases between the two germline ends. The CDR3 has 15 amino acids. CDR1 and CDR2 (germline): SGDLS, YYNGEE. CDR3 in DNA: TGTGCCAGCAGCGTAGTCGGCGGGAAGGGGGAGACCCAGTACTTC. Protein: CASSVVGGKGETQYF.

The sample holds one count of this clone. This rearrangement joins TRBV7-2 to TRBJ1-3, with D hard to call. The V gene's germline CDR1 is SGHTA and CDR2 FQGNSA. V was trimmed by 0 bases and J by 4 bases, leaving 13 bases between them. The CDR3 consists of 16 residues. The CDR3 DNA follows: TGTGCCAGCAGCTTAGCGGCTCCCGCCACCGGAAACACCATATATTTT. This translates into CASSLAAPATGNTIYF.

The gene calls are TRBV28 and TRBJ2-7; TRBD1 agrees at 8 bases. The germline gives CDR1 MDHEN, CDR2 SYDVKM. CDR3 size: 15 residues. Unmatched junction bases numbered 5, after V lost 4 bases and J lost 0 bases. The DNA of the CDR3 is TGTGCCAGCAGTTCATTGGACAGGGCCTCCTACGAGCAGTACTTC. Its protein product is CASSSLDRASYEQYF.

This sequence joins TRBV24-1 and TRBJ1-2, with 8 bases lining up with TRBD1. The CDR3 spans 13 residues. V gave up 3 bases and J gave up 8 bases; unmatched junction bases: 4. CDR1 and CDR2 from the germline V gene are KGHDR and SFDVKD. The CDR3 DNA follows: TGTGCCACCAGTGATCGGACAGGGCGAGGCTACACCTTC. Amino acid sequence: CATSDRTGRGYTF.

This chain joins TRBV18 and TRBJ2-1; perhaps TRBD1 as D (6 bases). The CDR3 covers 14 residues. Trimming took off 2 bases at V and 7 bases at J, with 12 bases between the two ends. Germline V gene sequence: CDR1 KGHSH, CDR2 LQKENI. DNA for the CDR3: TGTGCCAGCTCACCAGGGGGCAATCGGAATGAGCAGTTCTTC. It is translated as CASSPGGNRNEQFF.

The J gene is TRBJ1-3, the V gene TRBV11-3; no reliable D call. Deletions cut 6 bases from V and 0 bases from J, with 9 bases between. CDR3 size: 14 residues. Germline V gene data show CDR1 as SGHNT and CDR2 as YENEEA. The CDR3 loop reads CASRNSGSGNTIYF. The DNA of the CDR3 is TGTGCCAGCAGAAATTCCGGCTCTGGAAACACCATATATTTT.

The chain employs TRBV3-1 (or the pseudogene TRBV3-2) and TRBJ2-1, with 8 bases that match TRBD2. The V and J ends lost 4 bases and 6 bases, in that order; junction bases with no gene match: 11. Germline V gene lookup returns CDR1 LGHDT and CDR2 YNNKEL (reference sequence). The length of the CDR3 is 16 residues. The CDR3 region is CASSLFSGLGSNEQFF. The CDR3 nucleotides read TGTGCCAGCAGCCTGTTTTCGGGACTAGGTTCCAATGAGCAGTTCTTC.

This sequence joins TRBV14 and TRBJ2-4; TRBD1 aligns across 9 bases. The germline V gene has CDR1 SGHDN and CDR2 FVKESK. The CDR3 has 19 residues. Unmatched junction bases numbered 14, after V lost 4 bases and J lost 1 base. The CDR3 loop reads CASSRGTGGADMAKNIQYF. The CDR3 region has the DNA TGTGCCAGCAGCCGCGGAACAGGGGGCGCCGACATGGCCAAAAACATTCAGTACTTC.

V gene TRBV4-1 combines with J gene TRBJ1-2, with a tentative D call TRBD1 (6 bases). In germline, CDR1 is MGHRA, CDR2 YSYEKL. This CDR3 spans 15 amino acids. V was pared by 0 bases and J by 8 bases, with 16 bases between. The CDR3 spells CASSQDPLGGRGYTF. CDR3 DNA sequence: TGCGCCAGCAGCCAAGACCCCCTCGGGGGGCGCGGCTACACCTTC.

This rearrangement joins TRBV5-6 to TRBJ1-1; D is unclear. V was shortened by 0 bases and J by 3 bases, with 9 bases between the two germline ends. The CDR3 runs to 14 residues. Germline CDR1 reads SGHDT; CDR2 reads YYEEEE. The CDR3 DNA is TGTGCCAGCAGCTTGGCAGCGGGGTACACTGAAGCTTTCTTT. Translation: CASSLAAGYTEAFF.

The chain carries TRBV5-4 and TRBJ2-2, with 8 bases lining up with TRBD2. Germline-derived CDR1 and CDR2 are SGHNT and YYREEE (reference sequence). The CDR3 loop spans 17 amino acids. Trimming cost V 0 bases and J 3 bases; bases outside gene matches: 7. CDR3 sequence reads: CASSLGSGGPHTGELFF. In DNA form, the CDR3 reads TGTGCCAGCAGCTTGGGTTCGGGGGGGCCCCACACCGGGGAGCTGTTTTTT. The entire variable domain, with the rest obtained from reference TRBV5-4 and TRBJ2-2, is as follows: ETGVTQSPTHLIKTRGQQVTLRCSSQSGHNTVSWYQQALGQGPQFIFQYYREEENGRGNFPPRFSGLQFPNYSSELNVNALELDDSALYLCASSLGSGGPHTGELFFGEGSRLTVL.

V usage is TRBV7-6 and J usage is TRBJ1-5, with unresolved D. With 3 bases removed from V and 7 bases from J, the gap between germline ends came to 10 bases. The CDR3 sequence is 13 residues long. CDR1 and CDR2 (germline): SGHVS, FNYEAQ. The CDR3 bases are TGTGCCAGCAGCTTCGGCCGGGGACAGCCCCAGCATTTT. This sequence encodes CASSFGRGQPQHF.